This TCR beta chain was sequenced in a study of cytomegalovirus exposure and HLA in healthy donors. General observations from the study: The authors considered a cluster of highly shared sequence variants likely to be a sequencing artifact. Analyses of presence and absence presupposed an approximately uniform sequencing depth across donors. For most subjects, TCR beta sequences were reported to predict HLA-A and HLA-B alleles with accuracy.

On this clone: Antigen unknown.

The CDR3 has 13 residues. V shed 6 bases and J 2 bases; nucleotides not matched to a gene: 3. The germline gives CDR1 LNHDA, CDR2 SQIVND (reference sequence). It was with 60 Vbeta and 13 Jbeta primers that the PCR ran. Data came from immunoSEQ multiplex PCR; TCRdb stores just in-frame clones and leaves some out. The sample lists some 150,000 clones; 80% to 90% were seen once. This chain links TRBV19 with TRBJ2-5, with 7 positions matching TRBD2. Sample: PBMCs. The TCR sequence derives from a woman aged 45-59 years in good health and CMV-seronegative. The chain's CDR3 is CASSPRGQETQYF. The CDR3 region has the DNA TGTGCCAGTAGCCCGCGGGGGCAAGAGACCCAGTACTTC. Based on the CDR3 plus reference TRBV19 and TRBJ2-5, the full variable domain is DGGITQSPKYLFRKEGQNVTLSCEQNLNHDAMYWYRQDPGQGLRLIYYSQIVNDFQKGDIAEGYSVSREKKESFPLTVTSAQKNPTAFYLCASSPRGQETQYFGPGTRLLVL.